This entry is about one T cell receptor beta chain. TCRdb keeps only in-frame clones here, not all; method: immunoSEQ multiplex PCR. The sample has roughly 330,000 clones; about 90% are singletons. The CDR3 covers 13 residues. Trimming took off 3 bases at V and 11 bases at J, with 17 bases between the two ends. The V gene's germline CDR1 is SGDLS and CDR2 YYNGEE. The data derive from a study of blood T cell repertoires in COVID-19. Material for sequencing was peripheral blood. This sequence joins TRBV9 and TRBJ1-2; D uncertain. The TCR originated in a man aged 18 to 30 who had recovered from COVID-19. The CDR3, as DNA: TGTGCCAGCAGCGACCCCTGGCCGGGAAGATACACCTTC. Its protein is CASSDPWPGRYTF.